The entry that follows covers one T cell receptor beta chain sequence. Its antigen is undetermined. The protocol was immunoSEQ multiplex PCR, while the TCRdb copy is restricted to in-frame clones and leaves out a portion. The table lists 90,000 to 100,000 clones, roughly nine tenths of them singletons. Trimming removed 4 bases at V and 2 bases at J, with 8 bases between. From germline, CDR1 is SGHTA and CDR2 FQGNSA. This CDR3 contains 13 residues. This record comes from a study of OX40 agonist ivuxolimab in advanced cancers. Whole-study context: While on treatment, patients had intravenous ivuxolimab at 0.01 to 10 mg/kg every 2 weeks. In three patients, partial responses were observed, one with hepatocellular carcinoma and two with cutaneous melanoma. Those enrolled were approximately 83% male, with a mean age of around 60 years and ages from 23 to 79.

Study results and limitations: CD8+ T cells averaged more expanded clones than CD4+.

This chain joins TRBV7-2 and TRBJ1-2, with D perhaps TRBD1 (6 bases). The material sequenced was CD4+ or CD8+ T cells sorted from blood, taken in a trial of the OX40 agonist ivuxolimab. This receptor was taken from an adult with an advanced solid tumor such as melanoma, head and neck, liver or kidney cancer. In DNA, the CDR3 is TGTGCCAGCAGCTGGGACAAGAACTATGGCTACACCTTC. It translates to CASSWDKNYGYTF.